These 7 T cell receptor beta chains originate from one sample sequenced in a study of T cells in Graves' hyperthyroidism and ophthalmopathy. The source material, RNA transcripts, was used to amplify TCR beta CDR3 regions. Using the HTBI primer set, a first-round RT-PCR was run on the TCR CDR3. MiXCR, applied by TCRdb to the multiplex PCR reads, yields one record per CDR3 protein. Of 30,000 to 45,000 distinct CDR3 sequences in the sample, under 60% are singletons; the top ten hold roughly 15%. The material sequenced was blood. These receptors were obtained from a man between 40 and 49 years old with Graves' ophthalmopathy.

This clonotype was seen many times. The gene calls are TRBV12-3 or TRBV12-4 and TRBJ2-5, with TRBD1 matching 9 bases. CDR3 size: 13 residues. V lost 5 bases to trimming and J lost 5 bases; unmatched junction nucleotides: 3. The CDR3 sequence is CASSTGGGETQYF. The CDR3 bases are TGTGCCAGCAGTACAGGGGGCGGGGAGACCCAGTACTTC.

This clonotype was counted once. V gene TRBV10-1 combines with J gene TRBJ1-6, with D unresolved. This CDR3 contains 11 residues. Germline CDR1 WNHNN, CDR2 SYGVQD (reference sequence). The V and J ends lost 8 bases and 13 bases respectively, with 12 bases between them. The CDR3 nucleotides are TGCGCCAGCGGTCTAGCGGTCCCCCTCCACTTT. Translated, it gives CASGLAVPLHF.

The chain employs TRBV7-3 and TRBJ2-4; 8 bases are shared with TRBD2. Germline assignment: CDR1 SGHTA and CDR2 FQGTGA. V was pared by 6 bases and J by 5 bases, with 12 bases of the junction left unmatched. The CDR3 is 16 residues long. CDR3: CASSLGDSGAQNIQYF. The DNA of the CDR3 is TGTGCCAGCAGTTTAGGGGATAGCGGGGCCCAAAACATTCAGTACTTC.

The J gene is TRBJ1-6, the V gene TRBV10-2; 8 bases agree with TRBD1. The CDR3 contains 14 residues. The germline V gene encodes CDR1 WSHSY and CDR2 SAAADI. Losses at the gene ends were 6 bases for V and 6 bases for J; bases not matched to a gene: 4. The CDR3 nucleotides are TGCGCCAGCAGGGGACAGGCTCTTAATTCACCCCTCCACTTT. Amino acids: CASRGQALNSPLHF.

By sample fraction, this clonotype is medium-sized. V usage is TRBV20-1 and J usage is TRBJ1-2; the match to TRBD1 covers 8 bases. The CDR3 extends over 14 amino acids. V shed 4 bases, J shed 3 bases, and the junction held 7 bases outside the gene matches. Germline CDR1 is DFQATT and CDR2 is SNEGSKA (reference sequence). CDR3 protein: CSANGGQDHYGYTF. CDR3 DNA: TGCAGTGCTAATGGGGGACAGGACCACTATGGCTACACCTTC.

CDR3 sequence (DNA): TGTGCCAGTTCCCGGGATTCTAACTATGGCTACACCTTC. This encodes CASSRDSNYGYTF. The chain joins TRBV2 to TRBJ1-2; no reliable D call. V was clipped by 9 bases and J by 0 bases, with 11 bases between them. Germline assignment: CDR1 SNHLY and CDR2 FYNNEI. This CDR3 is 13 amino acids long.

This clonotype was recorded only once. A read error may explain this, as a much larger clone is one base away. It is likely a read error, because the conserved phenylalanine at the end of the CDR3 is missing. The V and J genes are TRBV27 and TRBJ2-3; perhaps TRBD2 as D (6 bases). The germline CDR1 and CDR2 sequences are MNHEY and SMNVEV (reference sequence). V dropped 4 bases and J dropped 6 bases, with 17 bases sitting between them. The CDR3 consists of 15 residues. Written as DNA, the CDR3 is TGTGCCAGCAGTTCAGGGACTCTTATTGGTGATACGCAGTATGTT. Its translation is CASSSGTLIGDTQYV.